The 9 T cell receptor beta chains reported below all come from one sample, sequenced in a study of brain T cells in children with intractable seizures. Using immunoSEQ multiplex PCR, the repertoire was profiled, and TCRdb retains in-frame clones only, with some absent. The profile covers 300,000 to 400,000 clones, with more than 85% appearing a single time and 5% to 7% taken by the ten largest. The sample's time point: blood from clinic visit 5 months post-surgery; TSC patient then seizure free. The sequencing here drew on peripheral blood, taken less than 6 months after surgery. The receptors derive from a boy under two years old with tuberous sclerosis and intractable seizures.

This sequence joins TRBV2 and TRBJ1-1, with D uncertain. CDR1 is SNHLY and CDR2 is FYNNEI in the germline V gene. Trimming took 2 bases from V and 1 from J, leaving 2 bases between them. The CDR3 is 12 residues long. The DNA for the CDR3 is TGTGCCAGCAGTGAACAGAACACTGAAGCTTTCTTT. Translated: CASSEQNTEAFF.

The V and J genes are TRBV11-2 and TRBJ1-2; TRBD1 aligns across 11 bases. CDR1 SGHAT and CDR2 FQNNGV come from the germline V gene. V gave up 5 bases and J gave up 8 bases; unmatched junction bases: 7. The CDR3 is made up of 14 amino acids. CDR3 residues: CASSPRTGGGGYTF. CDR3 in DNA: TGTGCCAGCAGCCCACGGACAGGGGGCGGGGGCTACACCTTC.

Concerning this clone: Other nucleotide sequences in the sample specify the same CDR3. The rearrangement joins TRBV6-1 to TRBJ1-2, with TRBD1 as a possible D gene (5 bases). CDR3 length equals 13 residues. Trimming left V 0 bases short and J 3 bases short, with 5 bases between. Per the germline V gene, CDR1 is MNHNS and CDR2 is SASEGT. CDR3 sequence (DNA): TGTGCCAGCAGTGAAGCGGGACACTATGGCTACACCTTC. Translation gives CASSEAGHYGYTF.

This rearrangement joins TRBV11-2 to TRBJ1-2; D unresolved. The CDR3 covers 15 residues. CDR1 is SGHAT and CDR2 is FQNNGV in the germline V gene. Trimming left V 5 bases short and J 2 bases short, with 15 bases between. The CDR3 nucleotides are TGTGCCAGCAGCGGTCTGAGAGCCCAAAACTATGGCTACACCTTC. Its translation: CASSGLRAQNYGYTF.

The rearrangement links TRBV6-5 to TRBJ2-1; 7 bases map to TRBD1. This CDR3 is 14 amino acids long. Germline V lookup: CDR1 MNHEY, CDR2 SVGAGI. The ends lost 10 bases at V and 4 bases at J; junction bases unmatched: 10. This chain's CDR3 is CATSLGTEYNEQFF. The CDR3 DNA reads as TGTGCCACTTCCCTTGGGACAGAATACAATGAGCAGTTCTTC.

The genes are TRBV30 and TRBJ2-2; D is unresolved. V shed 2 bases and J shed 4 bases, with 14 bases lying between them. There are 15 residues in the CDR3. The germline gives CDR1 GTSNPN, CDR2 SVGIG (reference sequence). CDR3 protein: CAWSTKLFLTGELFF. DNA for the CDR3: TGTGCCTGGAGTACGAAGCTTTTCCTCACCGGGGAGCTGTTTTTT.

J is TRBJ1-3 and V is TRBV19, with no clear D. Germline V CDR1 and CDR2: LNHDA, SQIVND (reference sequence). Trimming pared 3 bases from V and 0 bases from J, leaving 15 bases between. The CDR3 has 17 residues. The CDR3 here is CASSIPNLQFSGNTIYF. The CDR3 DNA reads as TGTGCCAGTAGTATCCCCAACCTACAGTTCTCTGGAAACACCATATATTTT.

The V call is TRBV24-1, the J call TRBJ2-1; tentatively, D is TRBD2 (6 bases). This CDR3 has 16 residues. V lost 4 bases and J 2 bases, leaving 14 bases between the germline ends. Germline values: CDR1 KGHDR, CDR2 SFDVKD. CDR3 sequence reads: CATSDPSGRPYNEQFF. The CDR3 nucleotides read TGTGCCACCAGTGACCCAAGCGGGCGTCCCTACAATGAGCAGTTCTTC.

This chain links TRBV9 with TRBJ2-5, with a possible D match to TRBD1 (6 bases). V dropped 3 bases and J dropped 0 bases, with 9 bases sitting between them. In germline, CDR1 is SGDLS, CDR2 YYNGEE. This CDR3 contains 14 residues. DNA for the CDR3: TGTGCCAGCAGCGCTGGGACAAACCAAGAGACCCAGTACTTC. Protein sequence: CASSAGTNQETQYF.